These 17 T cell receptor beta chains share one sample of origin, sequenced in a study of T-cell reconstitution after alpha-beta-depleted transplantation in children. Unique molecular identifiers were incorporated into the prepared TCRbeta library. TCRdb redid the calling of the PCR reads with MiXCR, one entry per CDR3 protein. The table lists about 250,000 distinct CDR3 sequences, more than 20% of them singletons. The sample in question was PBMCs, mostly from graft donor cells, obtained 360 days after TCRalphabeta/CD19-depleted stem cell transplant. These receptor sequences come from a female patient between 2 and 10 years old who had a stem cell transplant for congenital amegakaryocytic thrombocytopenia, so the T cells may come from the graft donor.

The chain couples TRBV9 to TRBJ2-7; D unresolved. CDR3 length: 14 amino acids. V lost 4 bases to trimming and J lost 3 bases, with 14 bases between them. The germline V gene encodes CDR1 SGDLS and CDR2 YYNGEE. CDR3 in DNA: TGTGCCAGCAGCCCCGACCTGGACCTCTACGAGCAGTACTTC. Protein product: CASSPDLDLYEQYF.

This clonotype was seen only a few times. The chain joins TRBV13 to TRBJ2-2; TRBD2 is a possible D gene (6 bases). Per germline, CDR1 PRHDT and CDR2 FYEKMQ (reference sequence). The CDR3 runs to 14 residues. Trimming pared 5 bases from V and 3 bases from J, leaving 10 bases between. In nucleotides, the CDR3 is TGTGCCAGCAGCAAGGGACTTTACACCGGGGAGCTGTTTTTT. This encodes CASSKGLYTGELFF.

A few counts support this clonotype. The CDR3 region has the DNA TGCGCCAGCAGCCAAGATGGGGGGCGGACAGATACGCAGTATTTT. Translating gives CASSQDGGRTDTQYF. V is TRBV4-1 and J is TRBJ2-3; D assignment may be TRBD1 or TRBD2 (6 bases each). Trimming removed 0 bases at V and 3 bases at J, with 10 bases between. The CDR3 is 15 residues long. Germline V gene sequence: CDR1 MGHRA, CDR2 YSYEKL.

The rearrangement joins TRBV5-5 to TRBJ2-1, with a possible D match to TRBD2 (6 bases). The V end was cut by 1 base, the J end by 6 bases, with 14 bases between. CDR3 length equals 15 residues. The germline V gene has CDR1 SGHKS and CDR2 YYEKEE (reference sequence). The CDR3: CASSLLGGLGNEQFF. The CDR3 DNA sequence: TGTGCCAGCAGCTTGTTGGGGGGACTTGGCAATGAGCAGTTCTTC.

The chain employs TRBV12-3 or TRBV12-4 and TRBJ1-1; the D is unclear. V lost 2 bases, J lost 0 bases, and 10 bases lay in between. The CDR3 sequence is 15 residues long. For the CDR3, the DNA is TGTGCCAGCAGTTTACTTACGGGTATGAACACTGAAGCTTTCTTT. Its protein is CASSLLTGMNTEAFF.

The rearrangement links TRBV5-4 to TRBJ1-1, with D possibly matching TRBD1 (5 bases). The CDR3 extends over 16 amino acids. Germline CDR1 and CDR2: SGHNT and YYREEE (reference sequence). Trimming removed 4 bases at V and 10 bases at J, with 26 bases between. CDR3 sequence reads: CASSGGTARRAVVAFF. CDR3 DNA: TGTGCCAGCAGCGGTGGGACCGCCAGGAGGGCGGTGGTAGCTTTCTTT.

The J gene is TRBJ2-7, the V gene TRBV28, with 9 bases lining up with TRBD1. Germline lookup yields CDR1 MDHEN and CDR2 SYDVKM. The CDR3 covers 16 residues. The J segment lost 0 bases and the V segment lost 3 bases, leaving 6 bases of the junction unmatched. The CDR3 region is CASSFLGQGYSYEQYF. The CDR3 coding sequence is TGTGCCAGCAGTTTCCTCGGACAGGGGTACTCCTACGAGCAGTACTTC.

This chain links TRBV5-1 with TRBJ2-2; tentatively, D is TRBD2 (6 bases). V was cut by 4 bases and J by 6 bases, with 13 bases left in between. The germline gives CDR1 SGHRS, CDR2 YFSETQ. The CDR3 runs 14 residues. This chain's CDR3 is CASSDRGGPGELFF. CDR3 bases: TGCGCCAGCAGCGATCGGGGAGGCCCCGGGGAGCTGTTTTTT.

This clonotype was counted only a few times. The conserved final phenylalanine or tryptophan is absent from the CDR3, which likely points to a read error. The J gene is TRBJ1-3, the V gene TRBV12-3 or TRBV12-4; possible D gene TRBD1, 5 bases. CDR3 size: 15 residues. The ends were cut back, 2 bases at V and 4 bases at J, with 12 bases in the middle. The CDR3 nucleotides read TGTGCCAGCAGTTTATATTGGGGCACGGGAAACACCATATATTCT. This translates into CASSLYWGTGNTIYS.

This clonotype was seen more than once but under ten times. CDR3 DNA: TGTGCCAGCAGCCCCCAAGGGGAGGGACCCTATGGCTACACCTTC. Residues: CASSPQGEGPYGYTF. This chain connects TRBV6-4 to TRBJ1-2, with a possible D match to TRBD1 (5 bases). The V and J ends lost 6 bases and 4 bases respectively, with 18 bases between them. There are 15 residues in the CDR3. CDR1 is MRHNA and CDR2 is SNTAGT in the germline V gene.

This rearrangement joins TRBV28 to TRBJ2-7; the D gene is possibly TRBD2 (6 bases). V gave up 3 bases and J gave up 6 bases, with 9 bases separating them. This CDR3 has 12 amino acids. CDR1 and CDR2 (germline): MDHEN, SYDVKM. The CDR3: CASSLGGAEQYF. The CDR3 DNA reads TGTGCCAGCAGTTTGGGCGGGGCCGAGCAGTACTTC.

This clonotype was detected ten times or more. The chain has TRBV29-1 and TRBJ2-1; no reliable D call. V was pared by 0 bases and J by 8 bases, with 20 bases between. The CDR3 has 16 amino acids. In germline, CDR1 is SQVTM, CDR2 ANQGSEA. The CDR3 DNA follows: TGCAGCGTTGAAGATCAAGGGATTGCCTCTCCAGATGAGCAGTTCTTC. The encoded protein is CSVEDQGIASPDEQFF.

The rearrangement joins TRBV11-2 to TRBJ2-1; 14 bases agree with TRBD2. Trimming removed 4 bases from V and 5 bases from J; junction bases left unmatched: 19. Germline V CDR1 and CDR2: SGHAT, FQNNGV. The CDR3 spans 21 residues. CDR3 sequence (DNA): TGTGCCAGCAGCTCCCCCCCCGGGACTAGCGGGAGTAAACGACGGGACAATGAGCAGTTCTTC. This sequence encodes CASSSPPGTSGSKRRDNEQFF.

This rearrangement joins TRBV7-2 to TRBJ2-5; TRBD2 might be the D (6 bases). The CDR3 has 15 amino acids. Germline CDR1 and CDR2: SGHTA and FQGNSA. V was cut by 5 bases and J by 1 base, with 14 bases left in between. CDR3 nucleotides: TGTGCCAGCAGCAAGACTAGGGGTCCCCAAGAGACCCAGTACTTC. Translating gives CASSKTRGPQETQYF. Full variable domain (missing parts from reference TRBV7-2 and TRBJ2-5): GAGVSQSPSNKVTEKGKDVELRCDPISGHTALYWYRQSLGQGLEFLIYFQGNSAPDKSGLPSDRFSAERTGGSVSTLTIQRTQQEDSAVYLCASSKTRGPQETQYFGPGTRLLVL.

With respect to this clonotype: Without the conserved terminal phenylalanine or tryptophan, this CDR3 likely stems from a read error. The rearrangement uses TRBV5-1 and TRBJ2-7, with 9 bases aligning to TRBD1. The CDR3 runs to 15 residues. V gave up 5 bases and J gave up 5 bases; unmatched junction bases: 11. Germline-derived CDR1 and CDR2 are SGHRS and YFSETQ. Here the CDR3 reads CASSLTRTGAHEQYC. CDR3 coding DNA: TGCGCCAGCAGTCTAACCCGGACAGGGGCCCACGAGCAGTACTGC.

This rearrangement joins TRBV20-1 to TRBJ1-2, with TRBD1 as a possible D gene (5 bases). Germline CDR1 is DFQATT and CDR2 is SNEGSKA (reference sequence). Trimming shortened V by 6 bases and J by 5 bases, and 19 bases separated the two germline ends. The CDR3 has 14 amino acids. CDR3 residues: CSAKPTPGFYGYTF. DNA for the CDR3: TGCAGTGCCAAGCCCACCCCAGGGTTTTATGGCTACACCTTC.

This clonotype was observed a handful of times. The chain couples TRBV18 to TRBJ1-2, with TRBD1 matching 11 bases. The CDR3 loop spans 15 amino acids. With V trimmed by 2 bases and J by 6 bases, 5 bases remained unmatched. Looked up from germline, CDR1 is KGHSH and CDR2 is LQKENI. CDR3 protein: CASSPSGQGANGYTF. The CDR3 DNA reads TGTGCCAGCTCACCATCAGGACAGGGGGCCAATGGCTACACCTTC. Full variable domain (rest looked up from reference TRBV18 and TRBJ1-2): NAGVMQNPRHLVRRRGQEARLRCSPMKGHSHVYWYRQLPEEGLKFMVYLQKENIIDESGMPKERFSAEFPKEGPSILRIQQVVRGDSAAYFCASSPSGQGANGYTFGSGTRLTVV.